This entry lists 28 T cell receptor beta chains sequenced from one sample in a study of blood T cell repertoires in COVID-19. TCRdb's copy holds only in-frame clones and misses some; the assay was immunoSEQ multiplex PCR. The sample consists of about 480,000 clones, 88% of them appearing once. The specimen sequenced was PBMCs or T cells enriched from blood (not recorded which). These receptors were collected from a woman aged 40 to 55 who had recovered from COVID-19.

The rearrangement uses TRBV19 and TRBJ1-1, with D uncertain. V shed 5 bases and J shed 5 bases, with 9 bases lying between them. Germline loops: CDR1 LNHDA, CDR2 SQIVND (reference sequence). The CDR3 covers 12 residues. The CDR3 reads CASSPGWTEAFF. The CDR3 nucleotides read TGTGCCAGTAGTCCGGGGTGGACTGAAGCTTTCTTT. The full variable domain, rest sourced from reference TRBV19 and TRBJ1-1, is DGGITQSPKYLFRKEGQNVTLSCEQNLNHDAMYWYRQDPGQGLRLIYYSQIVNDFQKGDIAEGYSVSREKKESFPLTVTSAQKNPTAFYLCASSPGWTEAFFGQGTRLTVV.

This clone came up a few times. V is TRBV5-1 and J is TRBJ1-6; tentatively, D is TRBD1 (6 bases). The germline V gene encodes CDR1 SGHRS and CDR2 YFSETQ. The CDR3 has 16 amino acids. V was shortened by 0 bases and J by 5 bases, with 12 bases between the two germline ends. The CDR3 bases are TGCGCCAGCAGCTTGGTTGCGGGGGCGAATAATTCACCCCTCCACTTT. Translating it yields CASSLVAGANNSPLHF.

V is TRBV7-8 and J is TRBJ2-2; no clear D. The ends were cut back, 2 bases at V and 1 base at J, with 11 bases in the middle. The CDR3 extends over 16 amino acids. CDR1 SGHVS and CDR2 FQNEAQ come from the germline V gene. The CDR3, as DNA: TGTGCCAGCAGCTTATTGTTACAGTTGAACACCGGGGAGCTGTTTTTT. Its translation: CASSLLLQLNTGELFF.

This clone appeared once. The V and J genes are TRBV5-1 and TRBJ2-3; 11 positions match TRBD2. The V gene end was trimmed by 1 base and the J gene end by 4 bases; junction bases not matched to a gene: 11. The CDR3 totals 18 residues. The V gene's germline CDR1 is SGHRS and CDR2 YFSETQ. This CDR3 is CASSLPHSGRAAPDTQYF. In nucleotides, the CDR3 is TGCGCCAGCAGCTTGCCCCATAGCGGGAGGGCCGCCCCAGATACGCAGTATTTT.

The DNA of the CDR3 is TGCGCCAGCAGCCAGAACGACAGGGACACGAATGGCTACACCTTC. Amino acid sequence: CASSQNDRDTNGYTF. The genes are TRBV4-1 and TRBJ1-2; 7 nucleotides align to TRBD1. The length of the CDR3 is 15 residues. V was pared by 3 bases and J by 6 bases, with 10 bases of the junction left unmatched. CDR1 and CDR2 from the germline V gene are MGHRA and YSYEKL.

V gene TRBV27 combines with J gene TRBJ1-4; D might be TRBD1 (6 bases). This CDR3 has 15 amino acids. V lost 6 bases and J lost 6, with 17 bases in between. Germline-derived CDR1 and CDR2 are MNHEY and SMNVEV (reference sequence). The CDR3 here is CASRRGQNVDEKLFF. The CDR3 bases are TGTGCCAGCAGGAGAGGACAGAATGTTGATGAAAAACTGTTTTTT. The full variable domain, its missing parts supplied by reference TRBV27 and TRBJ1-4, is EAQVTQNPRYLITVTGKKLTVTCSQNMNHEYMSWYRQDPGLGLRQIYYSMNVEVTDKGDVPEGYKVSRKEKRNFPLILESPSPNQTSLYFCASRRGQNVDEKLFFGSGTQLSVL.

The V and J genes are TRBV12-3 or TRBV12-4 and TRBJ2-7, with a tentative D call TRBD2 (6 bases). The CDR3 sequence is 13 residues long. Trimming cost V 1 base and J 3 bases, with 7 bases left between them. The CDR3: CASSLVGGYEQYF. DNA for the CDR3: TGTGCCAGCAGTTTAGTGGGGGGCTACGAGCAGTACTTC.

The chain links TRBV20-1 to TRBJ1-2; D unresolved. The CDR3 contains 12 residues. Deletions cut 3 bases from V and 4 bases from J, with 9 bases between. The germline V gene encodes CDR1 DFQATT and CDR2 SNEGSKA (reference sequence). The CDR3 DNA is TGCAGTGCTAGTAACCGTAGCTATGGCTACACCTTC. This sequence encodes CSASNRSYGYTF.

This chain links TRBV10-3 with TRBJ1-2, with 7 bases aligning to TRBD1. With 6 bases clipped from V and 6 bases from J, the junction kept 7 bases outside the gene matches. This CDR3 is built from 13 residues. From germline, CDR1 is ENHRY and CDR2 SYGVKD. The DNA for the CDR3 is TGTGCCATCAGCCAACAGGGGTTAGATGGCTACACCTTC. Translating gives CAISQQGLDGYTF.

This chain joins TRBV6-5 and TRBJ2-3; 9 bases are a match to TRBD2. The CDR3 has 15 amino acids. In germline, CDR1 is MNHEY, CDR2 SVGAGI. V lost 7 bases and J lost 0; bases outside the gene matches: 5. The DNA of the CDR3 is TGTGCCAGCACCTATAGCGGGAGCAGCACAGATACGCAGTATTTT. It yields the protein CASTYSGSSTDTQYF.

The V and J genes are TRBV11-2 and TRBJ1-2; D gene uncertain. Trimming left V 0 bases short and J 8 bases short, with 10 bases between. Germline CDR1 is SGHAT and CDR2 is FQNNGV. CDR3 length: 13 amino acids. This CDR3 reads CASSLDHTGGYTF. Written as DNA, the CDR3 is TGTGCCAGCAGCTTAGATCACACGGGAGGCTACACCTTC.

A single count supports this clone. The CDR3 DNA reads TGTGCCAGCAGGGTTTTCTTAAGCGGGAGGGAGGAGTTCTTC. This encodes CASRVFLSGREEFF. The rearrangement links TRBV6-5 to TRBJ2-1; 10 bases fit TRBD2. The CDR3 extends over 14 amino acids. From germline, CDR1 is MNHEY and CDR2 SVGAGI. J lost 14 bases, V lost 6 bases, and 13 bases had no gene match.

This chain joins TRBV6-5 and TRBJ1-2; unclear D gene. V lost 6 bases and J 8 bases, leaving 16 bases between the germline ends. In germline, CDR1 is MNHEY, CDR2 SVGAGI. CDR3 length: 13 residues. This chain's CDR3 is CASSQEIRGGYTF. In DNA, the CDR3 is TGTGCCAGCAGCCAGGAAATCCGAGGGGGCTACACCTTC.

The genes are TRBV7-2 and TRBJ2-7; D remains ambiguous. CDR3 size: 13 residues. Germline CDR1 SGHTA, CDR2 FQGNSA. V lost 4 bases to trimming and J lost 6 bases, with 13 bases between them. The CDR3 DNA reads as TGTGCCAGCAGCTATACGAGGTCTGGCGAGCAGTACTTC. This encodes CASSYTRSGEQYF. Full variable domain (missing parts from reference TRBV7-2 and TRBJ2-7): GAGVSQSPSNKVTEKGKDVELRCDPISGHTALYWYRQSLGQGLEFLIYFQGNSAPDKSGLPSDRFSAERTGGSVSTLTIQRTQQEDSAVYLCASSYTRSGEQYFGPGTRLTVT.

The DNA of the CDR3 is TGTGCCACCAGCAGCCGGGGTTACTCTGGAAACACCATATATTTT. Its protein product is CATSSRGYSGNTIYF. V gene TRBV15 combines with J gene TRBJ1-3; no clear D gene. Germline V lookup: CDR1 LNHNV, CDR2 YYDKDF (reference sequence). Trimming cost V 3 bases and J 0 bases, with 9 bases left between them. The CDR3 contains 15 residues.

A few counts support this clone. The chain combines TRBV9 with TRBJ1-6; D is uncertain. The V and J ends lost 0 bases and 12 bases respectively, with 10 bases between them. CDR3 size: 13 residues. Germline V CDR1 and CDR2: SGDLS, YYNGEE. CDR3 in DNA: TGTGCCAGCAGCGTAGCTATGGGAGAACCCCTCCACTTT. It translates to CASSVAMGEPLHF.

V and J are TRBV7-8 and TRBJ2-7, with D maybe TRBD2 (6 bases). Germline V gene lookup returns CDR1 SGHVS and CDR2 FQNEAQ. The CDR3 has 13 residues. V lost 0 bases to trimming and J lost 7 bases, with 10 bases between them. CDR3 residues: CASSLAGGREQYF. The CDR3 DNA is TGTGCCAGCAGCTTAGCGGGGGGTCGGGAGCAGTACTTC.

V and J are TRBV2 and TRBJ1-2, with TRBD1 matching 12 bases. This CDR3 has 13 amino acids. Germline CDR1 and CDR2: SNHLY and FYNNEI. V dropped 6 bases and J dropped 8; count of bases not matched to a gene: 4. The CDR3, as DNA: TGTGCCAGCAGCGGGACAGGGGGCAAAGGCTACACCTTC. Its translation: CASSGTGGKGYTF.

This rearrangement joins TRBV7-9 to TRBJ2-3, with unresolved D. V was clipped by 3 bases and J by 1 base, with 8 bases between them. The CDR3 loop spans 14 amino acids. CDR1 is SEHNR, CDR2 FQNEAQ, per germline (reference sequence). The CDR3 loop reads CASSFSLRTDTQYF. The CDR3 nucleotides are TGTGCCAGCAGCTTTAGCCTTCGCACAGATACGCAGTATTTT.

The chain has TRBV24-1 and TRBJ2-1; maybe TRBD2 (6 bases). The CDR3 sequence is 15 residues long. Trimming cost V 2 bases and J 4 bases, with 11 bases left between them. The germline CDR1 and CDR2 sequences are KGHDR and SFDVKD. The CDR3 DNA sequence: TGTGCCACCAGTGATTATAGCGGAAATTACAATGAGCAGTTCTTC. Its translation: CATSDYSGNYNEQFF.

The rearrangement joins TRBV7-2 to TRBJ2-7; 10 nucleotides agree with TRBD2. CDR1 is SGHTA and CDR2 is FQGNSA in the germline V gene. The CDR3 length is 16 residues. Trimming cost V 5 bases and J 2 bases; bases outside gene matches: 9. The CDR3 here is CASSEGLAEATYEQYF. The CDR3 coding sequence is TGTGCCAGCAGCGAAGGACTAGCGGAGGCTACCTACGAGCAGTACTTC.

The V gene is TRBV21-1, the J gene TRBJ1-3. TRBV21-1 corresponds to a pseudogene. The CDR3 sequence is 15 residues long. The CDR3 DNA reads TGTGCCAGCCTGGTGGCTAGAAACTCTGGAAACACCATATATTTT. As protein: CASLVARNSGNTIYF.

The chain recombines TRBV10-3 with TRBJ1-2; maybe TRBD1 (6 bases). Germline CDR1 reads ENHRY; CDR2 reads SYGVKD. This CDR3 comprises 14 residues. Trimming pared 9 bases from V and 2 bases from J, leaving 16 bases between. This chain's CDR3 is CAIHENRENYGYTF. The CDR3 coding sequence is TGTGCCATTCATGAAAACAGGGAAAACTATGGCTACACCTTC.

The chain combines TRBV7-2 with TRBJ2-7, with TRBD2 identical over 9 bases. J gave up 6 bases and V 1 base, and 7 bases lay outside the gene matches. Germline V gene data show CDR1 as SGHTA and CDR2 as FQGNSA. This CDR3 has 15 amino acids. The CDR3 coding sequence is TGTGCCAGCAGCTTAGTTAGCGGGAGAGCTGGCGAGCAGTACTTC. It yields the protein CASSLVSGRAGEQYF.

This clone came up once. The CDR3 DNA follows: TGTGCCAGCAGCCTAATGACAGGGGATCAGCCCCAGCATTTT. Translated: CASSLMTGDQPQHF. This chain connects TRBV7-9 to TRBJ1-5, with TRBD1 identical over 8 bases. V was clipped by 5 bases and J by 5 bases; unmatched bases: 5. There are 14 residues in the CDR3. Per germline, CDR1 SEHNR and CDR2 FQNEAQ (reference sequence). Supplemented by reference TRBV7-9 and TRBJ1-5, the full variable domain reads DTGVSQNPRHKITKRGQNVTFRCDPISEHNRLYWYRQTLGQGPEFLTYFQNEAQLEKSRLLSDRFSAERPKGSFSTLEIQRTEQGDSAMYLCASSLMTGDQPQHFGDGTRLSIL.

This sequence joins TRBV6-1 and TRBJ1-2; 7 bases fit TRBD1. The CDR3 is 14 amino acids. The ends lost 0 bases at V and 4 bases at J; junction bases unmatched: 2. CDR1 and CDR2 (germline): MNHNS, SASEGT. The CDR3 DNA sequence: TGTGCCAGCAGTGAAGCGACAGGGATCTATGGCTACACCTTC. Its translation is CASSEATGIYGYTF.

The chain has TRBV19 and TRBJ1-4; no reliable D call. Trimming cost V 4 bases and J 0 bases, with 6 bases left between them. Germline V gives CDR1 LNHDA, CDR2 SQIVND (reference sequence). CDR3 length: 14 residues. CDR3 amino acids: CASSKYATNEKLFF. DNA for the CDR3: TGTGCCAGTAGTAAATATGCAACTAATGAAAAACTGTTTTTT.

The count of this clone is one. The chain employs TRBV21-1 and TRBJ1-2; TRBD1 was called by the table and not checked on the DNA. TRBV21-1 represents a pseudogene. The CDR3 extends over 12 amino acids. CDR3 sequence: CASSRAGYGYTF. For the CDR3, the DNA is TGTGCCAGCAGCCGTGCAGGGTATGGCTACACCTTC.